This T cell receptor beta chain was identified in a study of prognosis after radiotherapy for stage I lung cancer (dated by TCRdb to the early 2020s). Broadly, across the study: Fewer than 20 stage I NSCLC patients were enrolled in Nanjing, China, between early 2018 and January 2019. Among the enrolled patients, fourteen had newly diagnosed primary stage I lung tumors, while about 5 had oligometastatic NSCLC following surgical resection of the primary tumor. All patients were regarded as medically inoperable, because of comorbidities in more than 10 patients and refusal of surgery in six or seven patients. Ages in the cohort of roughly 13 men and about six women ranged from roughly 50 to 95 years, with a median of 74. On tumor histology, twelve patients had adenocarcinoma and several had squamous cell carcinoma. SBRT was delivered in 3 to 5 fractions with a biologically effective dose of at least 100 Gy, and image-guided IMRT or VMAT was used for delivery. In every patient, SBRT was given without any concurrent therapy. Distant metastases were developed by four of the 19 patients after SBRT, at a median of 7 months, whereas no significant progression was observed in the other 15 patients. The study profiled peripheral blood TCR beta repertoires from stage I NSCLC patients before and after stereotactic body radiotherapy and related them to distant failure. A total of roughly 38 blood samples from roughly 20 patients were sequenced, with one sample obtained before and one obtained after SBRT for each patient.

The paper as a whole reports these results and caveats: TRBV and TRBJ usage frequencies reportedly differed by metastasis status, in two V genes at baseline and in about 10 V and two J genes after SBRT. Post-SBRT Shannon entropy and its change from baseline were lower in patients who developed distant metastases; baseline Shannon entropy was not associated with metastases. No determination of tumor specificity was made for expanded TCR clones. The study was limited by the small cohort and short follow-up, and independent validation of the study findings is required. No adjustment for multiple comparisons was applied to any of the reported P values. After SBRT, the number of unique TCR clones decreased (median around 10,000 before versus 6,000 to 7,000 after; Wilcoxon paired P=0.011).

All patients had node-negative disease on CT and PET/CT, and none had a history of other malignancies or prior chemotherapy or radiotherapy. At each of two time points, six milliliters of peripheral venous blood were collected into EDTA tubes. Ficoll-Paque Plus density-gradient centrifugation was used to isolate PBMCs. Right after collection, samples were kept at -80 degrees C until analysis. This clonotype has a count of ten or more. The antigen it recognizes is unknown. No base quality values were provided; no much bigger clone lies one nucleotide off. Sequences DFQATT (CDR1) and SNEGSKA (CDR2) are obtained from the germline V gene (reference sequence). A distance of 18 bases separates the germline ends of V and J, which lose 6 bases and 3 bases respectively. The CDR3 measures 14 amino acids from cysteine to phenylalanine. The retained sequence is limited to the CDR3, 42 bases, with the frame set at the first base.

The TCR beta CDR3 region was amplified from genomic DNA by two rounds of multiplex PCR. The first PCR round used primers specific to each TRBV and TRBJ gene, and the primer sequences were filed in Chinese patent CN105087789A. Universal primers were used in the second PCR round. The Roche High Pure PCR Template Preparation Kit was used to extract genomic DNA from the frozen PBMCs. An Illumina HiSeq 3000 was used to sequence the libraries paired-end with 151 bp reads. Processing in the source paper ran as follows. Raw reads lacking the multiplex PCR primer sequences were removed with CutAdapt. High-quality paired reads were merged into contigs with PEAR. MiXCR assigned TRB V, D and J gene segments to each contig by aligning to reference sequences. CDR3 sequences were clustered by base quality and sequence similarity to remove sequencing errors. Shannon entropy, normalized by the natural log of the productive TCR sequence number, served as the measure of diversity. To get clonality, Shannon entropy was divided by the natural log of the number of unique clonotypes, and that result was subtracted from one. Progression-free survival cut-offs for repertoire metrics were chosen using the Youden index of ROC curves, with analyses run in R 3.5.3. TCRdb reanalyzed the raw reads on its own, using fastp at Q25 for trimming and MiXCR for clone calling, and kept in-frame beta chains. Rows with one shared CDR3 protein collapse into an entry with the most common genes and DNA. TCRdb's processing, not the authors' own work, is the source of the V and J calls. The sample contains tens of thousands of distinct CDR3 sequences, around 30% of them found a single time. Roughly an eighth of the sample lies in the top ten.

Sample: PBMCs, taken before or after stereotactic body radiation therapy (not recorded which). The receptor's source is a donor aged 50 or older with non-small cell lung cancer. This chain is built from TRBV20-1 and TRBJ2-7, with the D gene uncertain. The DNA sequence follows: TGCAGTGCCAGCTGGGGTGTCGGAAACTACGAGCAGTACTTC. This codes for CSASWGVGNYEQYF.